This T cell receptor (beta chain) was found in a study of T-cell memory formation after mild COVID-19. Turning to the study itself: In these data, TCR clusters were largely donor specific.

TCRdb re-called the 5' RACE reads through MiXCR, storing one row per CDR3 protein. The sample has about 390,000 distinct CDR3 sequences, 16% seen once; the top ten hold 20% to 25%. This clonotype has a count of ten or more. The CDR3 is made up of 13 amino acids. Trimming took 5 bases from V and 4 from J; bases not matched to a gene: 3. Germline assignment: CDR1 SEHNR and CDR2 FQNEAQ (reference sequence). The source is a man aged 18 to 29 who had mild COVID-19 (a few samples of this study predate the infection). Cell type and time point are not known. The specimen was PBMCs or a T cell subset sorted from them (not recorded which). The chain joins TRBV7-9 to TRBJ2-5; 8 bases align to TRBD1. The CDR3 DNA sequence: TGTGCCAGCAGCCCTACAGGGGGAGAGACCCAGTACTTC. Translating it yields CASSPTGGETQYF.